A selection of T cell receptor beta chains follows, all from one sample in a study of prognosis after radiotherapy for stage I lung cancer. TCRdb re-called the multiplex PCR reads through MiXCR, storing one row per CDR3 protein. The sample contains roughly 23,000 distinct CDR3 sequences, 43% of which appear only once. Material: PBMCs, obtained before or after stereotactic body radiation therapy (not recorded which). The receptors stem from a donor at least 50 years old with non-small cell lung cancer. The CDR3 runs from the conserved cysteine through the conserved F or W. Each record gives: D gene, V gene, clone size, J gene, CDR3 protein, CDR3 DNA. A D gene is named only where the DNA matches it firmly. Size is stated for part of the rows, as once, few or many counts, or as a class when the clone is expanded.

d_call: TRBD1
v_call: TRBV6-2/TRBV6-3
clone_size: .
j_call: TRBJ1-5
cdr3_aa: CASSTAGTGSNQPQHF
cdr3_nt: TGTGCCAGCAGCACCGCCGGGACAGGGAGCAATCAGCCCCAGCATTTT

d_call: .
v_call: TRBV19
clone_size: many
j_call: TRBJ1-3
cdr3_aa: CASSRTAGNTIYF
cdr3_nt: TGTGCCAGTAGTCGGACAGCGGGAAACACCATATATTTT

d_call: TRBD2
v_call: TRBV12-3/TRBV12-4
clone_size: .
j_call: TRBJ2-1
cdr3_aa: CASSLALRARRATSGIDEQFF
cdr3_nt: TGTGCCAGCAGTTTAGCTCTAAGGGCTCGGAGAGCGACTAGCGGGATTGATGAGCAGTTCTTC

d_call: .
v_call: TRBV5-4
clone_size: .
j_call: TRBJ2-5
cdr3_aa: CASSLWGETQYF
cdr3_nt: TGTGCCAGCAGCTTGTGGGGCGAGACCCAGTACTTC

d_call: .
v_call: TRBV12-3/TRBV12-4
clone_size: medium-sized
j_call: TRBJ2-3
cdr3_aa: CASSLVDILGDTQYF
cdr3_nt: TGTGCCAGCAGTTTGGTTGACATCCTGGGGGATACGCAGTATTTT

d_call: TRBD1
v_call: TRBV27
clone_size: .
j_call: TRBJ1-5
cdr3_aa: CASMGSGTANQPQHF
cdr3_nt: TGTGCCAGCATGGGTTCCGGGACAGCGAATCAGCCCCAGCATTTT

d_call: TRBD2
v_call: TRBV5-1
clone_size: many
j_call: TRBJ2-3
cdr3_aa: CASSLQPLSGGAVDTQYF
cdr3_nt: TGCGCCAGCAGCCTACAACCACTTAGCGGGGGAGCCGTAGATACGCAGTATTTT

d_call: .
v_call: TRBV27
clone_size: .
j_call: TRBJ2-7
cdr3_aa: CAISRDITSEQYF
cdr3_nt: TGTGCCATCAGTAGGGACATCACCTCCGAGCAGTACTTC

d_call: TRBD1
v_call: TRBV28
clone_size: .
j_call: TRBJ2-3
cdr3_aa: CATIQGDRGTDTQYF
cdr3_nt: TGTGCCACTATACAGGGGGATCGGGGCACAGATACGCAGTATTTT

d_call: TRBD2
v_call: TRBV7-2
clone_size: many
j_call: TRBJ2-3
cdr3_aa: CASSLEGRTSGADTQYF
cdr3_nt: TGTGCCAGCAGCTTAGAAGGTCGGACTAGCGGGGCAGATACGCAGTATTTT

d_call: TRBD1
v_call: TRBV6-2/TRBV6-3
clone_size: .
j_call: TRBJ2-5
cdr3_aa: CASSKGTAQETQYF
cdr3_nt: TGTGCCAGCAGTAAGGGGACAGCACAAGAGACCCAGTACTTC

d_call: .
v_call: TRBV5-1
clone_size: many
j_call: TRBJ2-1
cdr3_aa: CASSLRLNLNEQFF
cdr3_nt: TGCGCCAGCAGCTTGCGGCTAAACCTAAATGAGCAGTTCTTC

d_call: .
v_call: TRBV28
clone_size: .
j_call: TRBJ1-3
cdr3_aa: CASIPNTGVSGNTIYF
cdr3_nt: TGTGCCAGCATCCCTAATACAGGTGTCTCTGGAAACACCATATATTTT

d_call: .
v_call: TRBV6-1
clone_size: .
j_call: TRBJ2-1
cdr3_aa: CASSKVTIGHSNEQFF
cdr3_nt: TGTGCCAGCAGTAAAGTGACTATCGGGCATTCAAATGAGCAGTTCTTC

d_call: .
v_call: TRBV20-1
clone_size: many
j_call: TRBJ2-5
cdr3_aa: CSAWDQETQYF
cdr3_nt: TGCAGTGCCTGGGACCAAGAGACCCAGTACTTC

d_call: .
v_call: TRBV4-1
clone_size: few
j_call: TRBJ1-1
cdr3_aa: CASSQVVRNTEAFF
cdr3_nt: TGCGCCAGCAGCCAAGTGGTGAGGAACACTGAAGCCTTCTTT

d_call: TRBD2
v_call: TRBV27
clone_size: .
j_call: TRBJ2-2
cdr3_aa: CAISRTSGRARTGELFF
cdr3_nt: TGTGCCATCAGTCGGACTAGCGGTAGAGCCCGCACCGGGGAGCTGTTTTTT

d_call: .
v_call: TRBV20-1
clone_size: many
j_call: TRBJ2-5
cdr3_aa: CSASNEPETQYF
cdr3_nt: TGCAGTGCTAGTAACGAACCGGAGACCCAGTACTTC

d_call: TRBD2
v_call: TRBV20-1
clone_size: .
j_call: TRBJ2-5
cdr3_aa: CSAPFWGGETQYF
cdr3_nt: TGCAGTGCTCCCTTCTGGGGGGGGGAGACCCAGTACTTC

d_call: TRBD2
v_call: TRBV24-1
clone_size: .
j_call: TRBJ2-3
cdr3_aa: CATSDFSGEEPDTQYF
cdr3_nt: TGTGCCACCAGTGATTTTAGCGGGGAGGAACCCGATACACAGTATTTT

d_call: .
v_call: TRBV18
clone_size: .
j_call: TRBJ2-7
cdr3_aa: CASSPPEYEQYF
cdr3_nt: TGTGCCAGCTCACCACCTGAGTACGAGCAGTACTTC

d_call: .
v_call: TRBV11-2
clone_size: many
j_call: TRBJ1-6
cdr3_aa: CASSLTGAVNSPLHF
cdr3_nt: TGTGCCAGCAGCTTGACAGGCGCCGTTAATTCACCCCTCCACTTT

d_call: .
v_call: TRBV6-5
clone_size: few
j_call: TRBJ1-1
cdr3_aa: CASSYSQGLRTEAFF
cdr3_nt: TGTGCCAGCAGTTATTCACAGGGTCTGAGGACTGAAGCTTTCTTT

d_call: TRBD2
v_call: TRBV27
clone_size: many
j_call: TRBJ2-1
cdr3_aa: CASSGIAGGSGEQFF
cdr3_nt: TGTGCCAGCAGTGGAATAGCGGGAGGCTCCGGAGAGCAGTTCTTC

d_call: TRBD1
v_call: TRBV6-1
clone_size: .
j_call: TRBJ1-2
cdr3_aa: CASSTVGQGQGYTF
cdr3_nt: TGTGCCAGCAGCACGGTGGGACAGGGACAGGGCTACACCTTC

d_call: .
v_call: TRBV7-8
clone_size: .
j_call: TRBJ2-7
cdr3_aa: CASSIDTLYEQYF
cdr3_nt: TGTGCCAGCAGCATAGACACCCTCTACGAGCAGTACTTC

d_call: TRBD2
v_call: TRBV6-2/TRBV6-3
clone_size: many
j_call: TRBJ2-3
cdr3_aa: CASTAGAGATDTQYF
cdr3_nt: TGTGCCAGCACAGCGGGAGCCGGAGCCACAGATACGCAGTATTTT

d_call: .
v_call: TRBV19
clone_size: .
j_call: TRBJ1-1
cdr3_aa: CASSQNPSGEAFF
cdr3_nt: TGTGCCAGTAGTCAAAACCCCTCGGGGGAAGCTTTCTTT

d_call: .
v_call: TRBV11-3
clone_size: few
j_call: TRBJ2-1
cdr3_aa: CASSLVSMNEQFF
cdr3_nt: TGTGCCAGCAGCTTAGTCAGTATGAATGAGCAGTTCTTC

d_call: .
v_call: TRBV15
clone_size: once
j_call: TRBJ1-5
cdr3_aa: CATSRQSSNQPQHF
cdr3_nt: TGTGCCACCAGCAGACAGAGTAGCAATCAGCCCCAGCATTTT

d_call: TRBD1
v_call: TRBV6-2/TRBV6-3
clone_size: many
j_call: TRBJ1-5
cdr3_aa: CASRGSGGTGPTGGIQNQPQHF
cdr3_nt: TGTGCCAGCAGGGGTTCGGGGGGAACGGGCCCGACAGGGGGCATTCAAAATCAGCCCCAGCATTTT

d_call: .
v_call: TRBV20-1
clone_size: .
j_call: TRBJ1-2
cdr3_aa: CSARDREDGYTF
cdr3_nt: TGCAGTGCTAGAGATCGGGAGGATGGCTACACCTTC

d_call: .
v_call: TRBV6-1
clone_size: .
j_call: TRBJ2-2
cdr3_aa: CASSPLGANGELFF
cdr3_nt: TGTGCCAGCAGCCCATTGGGGGCAAACGGGGAGCTGTTTTTT

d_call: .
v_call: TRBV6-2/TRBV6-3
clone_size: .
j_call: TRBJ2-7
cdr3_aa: CASKVAAGVHYEQYF
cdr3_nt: TGTGCCAGCAAGGTGGCAGCTGGAGTGCACTACGAGCAGTACTTC

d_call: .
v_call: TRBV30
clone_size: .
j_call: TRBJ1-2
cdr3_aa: CAYSWTGNYGYTF
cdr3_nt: TGTGCCTACTCCTGGACGGGCAACTATGGCTACACCTTC

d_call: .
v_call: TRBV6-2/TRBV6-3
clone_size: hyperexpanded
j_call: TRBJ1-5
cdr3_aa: CASSEDDQPRRPQHF
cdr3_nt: TGTGCCAGCAGTGAAGATGACCAACCCAGGCGGCCCCAGCATTTT

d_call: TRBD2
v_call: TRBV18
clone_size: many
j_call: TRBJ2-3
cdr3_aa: CASSLVKTSGTDTQYF
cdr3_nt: TGTGCCAGCTCACTAGTGAAGACTAGCGGCACAGATACGCAGTATTTT

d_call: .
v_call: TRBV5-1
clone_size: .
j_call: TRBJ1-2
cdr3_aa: CASSLVLAGRNGYTF
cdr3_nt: TGCGCCAGCAGCTTGGTTCTAGCAGGGAGAAATGGCTACACCTTC

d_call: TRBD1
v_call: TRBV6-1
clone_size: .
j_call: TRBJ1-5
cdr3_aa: CASRKPPGGQGANQPQHF
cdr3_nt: TGTGCCAGCAGAAAACCGCCGGGAGGACAGGGGGCCAATCAGCCCCAGCATTTT

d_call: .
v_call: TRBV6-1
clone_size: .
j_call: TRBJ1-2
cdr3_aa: CASSEKGTYYGYTF
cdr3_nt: TGTGCCAGCAGTGAAAAGGGGACTTACTATGGCTACACCTTC

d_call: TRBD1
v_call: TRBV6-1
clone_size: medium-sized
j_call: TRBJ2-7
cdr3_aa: CASSEAAGGSGEQYF
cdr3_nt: TGTGCCAGCAGTGAAGCGGCAGGGGGCTCGGGCGAGCAGTACTTC